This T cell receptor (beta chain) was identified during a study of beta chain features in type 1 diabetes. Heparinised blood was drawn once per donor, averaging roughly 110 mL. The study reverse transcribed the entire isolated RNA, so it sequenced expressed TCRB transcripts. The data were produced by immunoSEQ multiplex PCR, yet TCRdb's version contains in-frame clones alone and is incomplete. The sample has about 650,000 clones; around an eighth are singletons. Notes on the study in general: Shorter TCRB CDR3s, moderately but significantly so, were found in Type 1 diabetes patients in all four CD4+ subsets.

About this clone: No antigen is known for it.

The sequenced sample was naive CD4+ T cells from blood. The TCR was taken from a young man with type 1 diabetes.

The CDR3 is CASSWSPDAKNIQYF. The DNA for the CDR3 is TGTGCCAGCAGTTGGTCTCCGGACGCCAAAAACATTCAGTACTTC. The J gene is TRBJ2-4, the V gene TRBV6-5; D unresolved. Trimming stripped 4 bases from V and 1 base from J, with 11 bases between. Germline CDR1 and CDR2: MNHEY and SVGAGI. The CDR3 extends over 15 amino acids.